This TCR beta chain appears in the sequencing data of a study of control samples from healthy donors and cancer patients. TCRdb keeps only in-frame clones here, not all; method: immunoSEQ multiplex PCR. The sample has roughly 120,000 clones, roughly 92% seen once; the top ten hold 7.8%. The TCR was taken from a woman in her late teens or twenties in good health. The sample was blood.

The CDR3 DNA reads TGTGCCAGCAGCCAAGAATTTGCTCCCCCTAGCGGGGTACGGGAGACCCAGTACTTC. This translates into CASSQEFAPPSGVRETQYF. The chain joins TRBV4-2 to TRBJ2-5, with TRBD2 identical over 9 bases. CDR1 LGHNA and CDR2 YNFKEQ come from the germline V gene. Unmatched junction bases numbered 16, after V lost 0 bases and J lost 5 bases. CDR3 length: 19 amino acids.